These T cell receptor beta chains were read from a single sample in a study of neoadjuvant anti-PD-1 for oral cavity cancer. Clones were read by immunoSEQ multiplex PCR, and TCRdb kept only the in-frame ones, dropping some. Of roughly 6,700 clones detected, about 78% appear once; the ten largest clones hold around 2.9%. The input for sequencing was PBMCs, taken before nivolumab (anti-PD-1) treatment. The receptors shown here come from a person between 40 and 85 years old with oral cavity squamous cell carcinoma. Each CDR3 is given with its conserved first and last residue. D genes are given only for firm matches. Clone size, where shown, is once, few, many, or a class for clones that have expanded.

CDR3 length,clone size,J gene,V gene,D gene,CDR3 DNA,CDR3 protein
15,.,TRBJ1-1,TRBV6-5,.,TGTGCCAGCAGTCCCGCGGGGCAGCAGAACACTGAAGCTTTCTTT,CASSPAGQQNTEAFF
17,once,TRBJ2-3,TRBV19,TRBD2,TGTGCCAGTAGTTCGACTAGCGGGGGGGTTCTCACAGATACGCAGTATTTT,CASSSTSGGVLTDTQYF
12,few,TRBJ1-6,TRBV6-1,.,TGTGCCAGCAACCCTACGGGTTCACCCCTCCACTTT,CASNPTGSPLHF
16,once,TRBJ1-1,TRBV4-2,.,TGTGCCAGCAGCCAAGATTGGTCGGGGGGATACACTGAAGCTTTCTTT,CASSQDWSGGYTEAFF
15,.,TRBJ1-5,TRBV5-6,TRBD1,TGTGCCAGCAGCTTGAGGGACAGGTACAATCAGCCCCAGCATTTT,CASSLRDRYNQPQHF
14,.,TRBJ1-2,TRBV4-3,.,TGCGCCAGCAGCCAAGACACAGGGACCTATGGCTACACCTTC,CASSQDTGTYGYTF
15,few,TRBJ1-1,TRBV6-5,TRBD1,TGTGCCAGCAGTTACTCGTGGACAGGGTTTACTGAAGCTTTCTTT,CASSYSWTGFTEAFF
15,.,TRBJ2-2,TRBV4-1,.,TGCGCCAGCAGCCAAGATAGGGTGCACACCGGGGAGCTGTTTTTT,CASSQDRVHTGELFF
13,.,TRBJ1-4,TRBV10-2,.,TGCGCCAGCAGAGGGGGGTTGGAGGAAAAACTGTTTTTT,CASRGGLEEKLFF
16,.,TRBJ1-5,TRBV4-3,TRBD1,TGCGCCAGCAGCCTACACTATAGACAGGGGGCTCAGCCCCAGCATTTT,CASSLHYRQGAQPQHF
17,once,TRBJ1-2,TRBV7-9,.,TGTGCCAGCAGCTCGAGCGGGACGGCAACAGCTAACTATGGCTACACCTTC,CASSSSGTATANYGYTF
15,.,TRBJ1-2,TRBV28,.,TGTGCCAGCAGTGGACGGGGGTCTGCTAACTATGGCTACACCTTC,CASSGRGSANYGYTF
14,.,TRBJ1-2,TRBV5-6,.,TGTGCCAGCAGCTTGGGTGGGCAGGTCTATGGCTACACCTTC,CASSLGGQVYGYTF
14,.,TRBJ2-3,TRBV7-9,.,TGTGCCAGCAGCCCAAGTTTCACCACAGATACGCAGTATTTT,CASSPSFTTDTQYF
14,few,TRBJ2-2,TRBV5-1,.,TGCGCCAGCACTCCCGGACGGAGCACCGGGGAGCTGTTTTTT,CASTPGRSTGELFF
14,.,TRBJ1-3,TRBV6-5,.,TGTGCCAGCAGTCCAGATTCAACTGGAAACACCATATATTTT,CASSPDSTGNTIYF
13,.,TRBJ1-1,TRBV10-3,.,TGTGCCATCACTAGGGACGGCAACACTGAAGCTTTCTTT,CAITRDGNTEAFF
15,.,TRBJ1-3,TRBV10-3,.,TGTGCCATCAGTGACGGGGACCACTCTGGAAACACCATATATTTT,CAISDGDHSGNTIYF
15,.,TRBJ1-2,TRBV30,.,TGTGCCTGGAGTAAAGGAAACCCTGCCTCCTATGGCTACACCTTC,CAWSKGNPASYGYTF
15,.,TRBJ2-3,TRBV6-5,TRBD2,TGTGCCAGCAGCCACCTTGGGAGGGCCACAGATACGCAGTATTTT,CASSHLGRATDTQYF
13,.,TRBJ2-1,TRBV5-1,.,TGCGCCAGCAGCATAGGTCTCGCCAATGAGCAGTTCTTC,CASSIGLANEQFF
15,.,TRBJ2-2,TRBV4-3,.,TGCGCCAGCAGCCGCAGTCTGGACCCCACCGGGGAGCTGTTTTTT,CASSRSLDPTGELFF
11,once,TRBJ1-1,TRBV6-5,.,TGTGCCAGCAGTCAAGGAGGTGAAGCTTTCTTT,CASSQGGEAFF
17,.,TRBJ1-1,TRBV7-9,TRBD1,TGTGCCAGCAGCGCCCAATGGGGACAGGGGGGGAACACTGAAGCTTTCTTT,CASSAQWGQGGNTEAFF
18,.,TRBJ1-6,TRBV5-1,.,TGCGCCAGCAGCTTGGGCCAACCGGGGCTATTATTTAATTCACCCCTCCACTTT,CASSLGQPGLLFNSPLHF
16,.,TRBJ2-1,TRBV4-3,TRBD1,TGCGCCAGCAGCCAAGGTGACAGGGGCTATTACAATGAGCAGTTCTTC,CASSQGDRGYYNEQFF
13,.,TRBJ1-1,TRBV11-3,.,TGTGCCAGCAGTCAGACAGGGAACACTGAAGCTTTCTTT,CASSQTGNTEAFF
16,.,TRBJ2-7,TRBV15,.,TGTGCCACCAGCAGAGATCGAGGCTCGACCTCCTACGAGCAGTACTTC,CATSRDRGSTSYEQYF
19,.,TRBJ1-2,TRBV5-1,.,TGCGCCAGCAGCTTGGCCCCTTCCCGCGGGGGGCGAAATCACTATGGCTACACCTTC,CASSLAPSRGGRNHYGYTF
15,once,TRBJ1-2,TRBV19,.,TGTGCCAGTAGTATAGGTACAGGGAGAGTAAATGGCTACACCTTC,CASSIGTGRVNGYTF
15,few,TRBJ1-2,TRBV7-9,TRBD1,TGTGCCAGCAGCCTCACAGGGGGGGCTAACTATGGCTACACCTTC,CASSLTGGANYGYTF
16,few,TRBJ2-7,TRBV11-2,.,TGTGCCAGCAGCTTACACTCTGCGGGGCGGACCTACGAGCAGTACTTC,CASSLHSAGRTYEQYF
14,once,TRBJ2-5,TRBV6-6,TRBD1,TGTGCCAGCAGTCCGACAGGGGTTTGGGAGACCCAGTACTTC,CASSPTGVWETQYF
15,.,TRBJ1-4,TRBV4-1,.,TGCGCCAGCAGCCAAGATGCCAGGAGTTATGAAAAACTGTTTTTT,CASSQDARSYEKLFF
12,.,TRBJ1-5,TRBV7-6,.,TGTGCCAGCAGCTTGGGCAATCAGCCCCAGCATTTT,CASSLGNQPQHF
14,.,TRBJ2-2,TRBV19,TRBD1,TGTGCCAGTAGTAAGGTGGACAGGGCCGGGGAGCTGTTTTTT,CASSKVDRAGELFF
12,.,TRBJ1-5,TRBV7-9,.,TGTGCCAGCAGCTTAGATAGGAGGCCCCAGCATTTT,CASSLDRRPQHF
17,few,TRBJ2-5,TRBV5-4,TRBD2,TGTGCCAGCAGCTTAAGTGTGGGCGGGGGAGGCCAAGAGACCCAGTACTTC,CASSLSVGGGGQETQYF
14,.,TRBJ2-3,TRBV7-6,.,TGTGCCAGCAGCTTGACTCCCCAAGCAGATACGCAGTATTTT,CASSLTPQADTQYF
15,.,TRBJ1-1,TRBV6-6,TRBD1,TGTGCCAGCAGTTACCGACAGGGCATGAACACTGAAGCTTTCTTT,CASSYRQGMNTEAFF
15,.,TRBJ2-2,TRBV7-8,.,TGTGCCAGCAGTTTCGGATGGGGGAACACCGGGGAGCTGTTTTTT,CASSFGWGNTGELFF
15,.,TRBJ2-1,TRBV7-2,TRBD2,TGTGCCAGCAGATCCTTAGCGGGGGGGCTATTAGAGCAGTTCTTC,CASRSLAGGLLEQFF